Below, 21 T cell receptor beta chains from the same sample are listed, as sequenced in a study of cytomegalovirus exposure and HLA in healthy donors. TCRdb's table, derived via immunoSEQ multiplex PCR, lists solely in-frame clones and lacks some. Here the sample spans 76,000 or so clones, 94% being singletons. The sequencing sample was made of PBMCs. All receptors come from a woman between 18 and 29 years old in good health and CMV-seronegative.

The gene calls are TRBV9 and TRBJ2-3; 16 bases map to TRBD2. From germline, CDR1 is SGDLS and CDR2 YYNGEE. J lost 0 bases, V lost 4 bases, and 8 bases had no gene match. The CDR3 loop spans 19 amino acids. The CDR3 reads CASSPLGLAGGVSTDTQYF. In nucleotides, the CDR3 is TGTGCCAGCAGCCCTCTGGGACTAGCGGGGGGGGTTAGCACAGATACGCAGTATTTT.

CDR3 DNA: TGTGCCAGCAGCTTACATGATCAGCCCCAGCATTTT. Translating it yields CASSLHDQPQHF. The genes are TRBV7-9 and TRBJ1-5; D unresolved. Germline V gene lookup returns CDR1 SEHNR and CDR2 FQNEAQ (reference sequence). The CDR3 runs 12 residues. V was cut by 2 bases and J by 5 bases, with 4 bases left in between. The whole variable domain, remainder taken from reference TRBV7-9 and TRBJ1-5, is DTGVSQNPRHKITKRGQNVTFRCDPISEHNRLYWYRQTLGQGPEFLTYFQNEAQLEKSRLLSDRFSAERPKGSFSTLEIQRTEQGDSAMYLCASSLHDQPQHFGDGTRLSIL.

The chain combines TRBV6-6 with TRBJ2-7; TRBD1 agrees at 8 bases. The CDR3 extends over 13 amino acids. V was pared by 4 bases and J by 7 bases, with 6 bases of the junction left unmatched. Per germline, CDR1 MNHNY and CDR2 SVGAGI (reference sequence). The CDR3 DNA reads as TGTGCCAGCAGTTCTACAGGGGGGTTTGAGCAGTACTTC. Its protein is CASSSTGGFEQYF.

The CDR3 protein is CASSLLGGNTEAFF. The CDR3 DNA is TGCGCCAGCAGCTTGCTCGGGGGGAACACTGAAGCTTTCTTT. The chain combines TRBV5-1 with TRBJ1-1, with a tentative D call TRBD1 (5 bases). CDR1 and CDR2 from the germline V gene are SGHRS and YFSETQ. The V gene lost 1 base and the J gene lost 1 base, with 8 bases spanning the gap. The CDR3 consists of 14 residues. Together with reference TRBV5-1 and TRBJ1-1, the CDR3 gives the full variable domain: KAGVTQTPRYLIKTRGQQVTLSCSPISGHRSVSWYQQTPGQGLQFLFEYFSETQRNKGNFPGRFSGRQFSNSRSEMNVSTLELGDSALYLCASSLLGGNTEAFFGQGTRLTVV.

The J gene is TRBJ1-1, the V gene TRBV5-4; 8 nucleotides agree with TRBD1. CDR3 length equals 15 residues. Germline V lookup: CDR1 SGHNT, CDR2 YYREEE (reference sequence). With V trimmed by 4 bases and J by 4 bases, 9 bases remained unmatched. CDR3 sequence: CASSTLGQGGTEAFF. For the CDR3, the DNA is TGTGCCAGCAGCACGCTAGGACAGGGCGGCACTGAAGCTTTCTTT.

The V gene is TRBV5-1, the J gene TRBJ1-4, with D uncertain. This CDR3 comprises 15 residues. Trimming removed 0 bases at V and 7 bases at J, with 13 bases between. Germline V gives CDR1 SGHRS, CDR2 YFSETQ. The DNA for the CDR3 is TGCGCCAGCAGCTTGGACAGCCACAGTACTGAAAAACTGTTTTTT. Amino acid sequence: CASSLDSHSTEKLFF.

CDR3 amino acids: CASSLGLAGVNEQFF. The CDR3 DNA sequence: TGCGCCAGCAGCTTGGGACTAGCGGGAGTAAATGAGCAGTTCTTC. The chain carries TRBV5-1 and TRBJ2-1; TRBD2 agrees at 12 bases. The CDR3 covers 15 residues. Germline V gene data show CDR1 as SGHRS and CDR2 as YFSETQ. Unmatched junction bases numbered 2, after V lost 0 bases and J lost 7 bases. The full variable domain, completed using reference TRBV5-1 and TRBJ2-1, is KAGVTQTPRYLIKTRGQQVTLSCSPISGHRSVSWYQQTPGQGLQFLFEYFSETQRNKGNFPGRFSGRQFSNSRSEMNVSTLELGDSALYLCASSLGLAGVNEQFFGPGTRLTVL.

This clone was recorded only once. The rearrangement joins TRBV19 to TRBJ1-5, with D maybe TRBD1 (6 bases). This CDR3 contains 16 residues. Germline CDR1 and CDR2: LNHDA and SQIVND (reference sequence). V lost 6 bases, J lost 5 bases, and 20 bases lay in between. The DNA for the CDR3 is TGTGCCAGTAGCATATACGGGGGGGGCGGGTATCAGCCCCAGCATTTT. Protein sequence: CASSIYGGGGYQPQHF.

The V call is TRBV27, the J call TRBJ2-3; D uncertain. V lost 4 bases and J lost 7, with 6 bases in between. The length of the CDR3 is 11 residues. The V gene's germline CDR1 is MNHEY and CDR2 SMNVEV (reference sequence). The CDR3 region is CASSSYYTQYF. CDR3 nucleotides: TGTGCCAGCAGTTCCTACTATACGCAGTATTTT.

The chain is built from TRBV7-2 and TRBJ2-7; D perhaps matches TRBD1 (6 bases). V gave up 1 base and J gave up 0 bases, with 10 bases separating them. This CDR3 has 15 amino acids. Germline V gene sequence: CDR1 SGHTA, CDR2 FQGNSA. The CDR3 DNA is TGTGCCAGCAGCTTAGTAGGGGGAGACTCCTACGAGCAGTACTTC. Protein sequence: CASSLVGGDSYEQYF.

V gene TRBV27 combines with J gene TRBJ2-1; TRBD1 aligns across 10 bases. The V gene's germline CDR1 is MNHEY and CDR2 SMNVEV (reference sequence). The CDR3 runs 15 residues. Trimming removed 5 bases from V and 8 bases from J; junction bases left unmatched: 9. The CDR3 DNA follows: TGTGCCAGCAGTACCAACGCCGGGACAGGGGATGAGCAGTTCTTC. Translation gives CASSTNAGTGDEQFF.

V and J are TRBV6-5 and TRBJ2-1; D is possibly TRBD2 (5 bases). Trimming removed 2 bases from V and 3 bases from J, with 5 bases in between. Germline assignment: CDR1 MNHEY and CDR2 SVGAGI. The CDR3 loop spans 13 amino acids. Here the CDR3 reads CASSYRDYNEQFF. CDR3 coding DNA: TGTGCCAGCAGTTACCGGGACTACAATGAGCAGTTCTTC.

Details on this clone: Other DNA variants within this sample encode the same CDR3. This chain links TRBV2 with TRBJ2-5; possibly TRBD2 for D (5 bases). The CDR3 runs to 14 residues. Germline CDR1 is SNHLY and CDR2 is FYNNEI. Trimming cost V 3 bases and J 1 base, with 9 bases left between them. CDR3 bases: TGTGCCAGCAGTGAGGTTCTAGCCCAAGAGACCCAGTACTTC. Translated, it gives CASSEVLAQETQYF. The full variable domain, completed using reference TRBV2 and TRBJ2-5, is EPEVTQTPSHQVTQMGQEVILRCVPISNHLYFYWYRQILGQKVEFLVSFYNNEISEKSEIFDDQFSVERPDGSNFTLKIRSTKLEDSAMYFCASSEVLAQETQYFGPGTRLLVL.

This clone was picked up a small number of times. The identical CDR3 is also encoded by other nucleotide sequences in the sample. The CDR3 DNA follows: TGTGCCAGCAGTTACTCGAGGGGGTACGAGCAGTACTTC. It specifies CASSYSRGYEQYF. V usage is TRBV6-5 and J usage is TRBJ2-7; perhaps TRBD1 as D (6 bases). Germline V gene sequence: CDR1 MNHEY, CDR2 SVGAGI. Deletions cut 0 bases from V and 4 bases from J, with 7 bases between. The CDR3 length is 13 residues.

V gene TRBV5-4 combines with J gene TRBJ1-1; 7 bases align to TRBD1. This CDR3 is 15 amino acids long. CDR1 and CDR2 (germline): SGHNT, YYREEE (reference sequence). V trimming: 4 bases; J trimming: 4 bases; junction bases outside the gene matches: 10. Written as DNA, the CDR3 is TGTGCCAGCAGCACTGGACAGGCCCCGCCCACTGAAGCTTTCTTT. Its protein product is CASSTGQAPPTEAFF.

The chain joins TRBV11-2 to TRBJ2-7; TRBD1 matches at 7 bases. The CDR3 runs to 16 residues. From germline, CDR1 is SGHAT and CDR2 FQNNGV. The V gene end was trimmed by 4 bases and the J gene end by 0 bases; junction bases not matched to a gene: 9. The CDR3 protein is CASSSTGTEGSYEQYF. In DNA form, the CDR3 reads TGTGCCAGCAGCTCAACCGGGACAGAAGGCTCCTACGAGCAGTACTTC.

The chain recombines TRBV2 with TRBJ2-7; TRBD1 matches 7 bases. Germline lookup yields CDR1 SNHLY and CDR2 FYNNEI. The V segment lost 6 bases and the J segment 2 bases; nucleotides outside the gene matches: 1. The CDR3 is 12 residues long. The CDR3 sequence: CASSGQAYEQYF. CDR3 nucleotide sequence: TGTGCCAGCAGCGGACAGGCCTACGAGCAGTACTTC.

This chain links TRBV27 with TRBJ1-2, with D tentatively TRBD1 (5 bases). This CDR3 contains 14 residues. Per the germline V gene, CDR1 is MNHEY and CDR2 is SMNVEV (reference sequence). Trimming took off 5 bases at V and 5 bases at J, with 15 bases between the two ends. The CDR3 sequence: CASSPGGEGYGYTF. The CDR3 DNA reads TGTGCCAGCAGTCCGGGAGGGGAGGGGTATGGCTACACCTTC.

This chain uses TRBV5-1 with TRBJ2-7, with a weak D call TRBD2 (5 bases). Between the trimmed V and J ends, which lost 0 bases and 4 bases, there was a span of 8 bases. This CDR3 spans 13 amino acids. Looked up from germline, CDR1 is SGHRS and CDR2 is YFSETQ. The DNA for the CDR3 is TGCGCCAGCAGCTTGGCCCGGACTTACGAGCAGTACTTC. It is translated as CASSLARTYEQYF.

The gene calls are TRBV11-3 and TRBJ2-3; 13 nucleotides agree with TRBD2. This CDR3 has 18 amino acids. Germline CDR1 SGHNT, CDR2 YENEEA. V lost 5 bases to trimming and J lost 2 bases; unmatched junction nucleotides: 10. The CDR3 coding sequence is TGTGCCAGCAGCCCAGGGAGACTAGCGGGGGGCAACACAGATACGCAGTATTTT. Its protein is CASSPGRLAGGNTDTQYF.

This chain connects TRBV28 to TRBJ1-2; 9 nucleotides match TRBD1. This CDR3 is 17 amino acids long. CDR1 is MDHEN, CDR2 SYDVKM, per germline. Trimming at V came to 2 bases and at J to 5 bases, leaving 12 bases not matched to a gene. In nucleotides, the CDR3 is TGTGCCAGCAGTTTAATCGGCGGGACAGGGATTTTTTATGGCTACACCTTC. This codes for CASSLIGGTGIFYGYTF.